A selection of T cell receptor beta chains follows, all from one sample in a study of tumor-infiltrating lymphocytes in primary liver carcinoma. In TCRdb, the multiplex PCR reads were re-called with MiXCR into one record per CDR3 protein. Of roughly 330,000 distinct CDR3 sequences in the sample, 65% were seen once. The sequenced sample was peripheral blood. The receptors here all came from a man between 35 and 55 years old with primary liver carcinoma and hepatitis B virus infection. The CDR3 runs from the conserved cysteine through the conserved F or W. A D gene is named only where the DNA matches it firmly. Rows may omit the clone size; those that give it use once, few, many or a size class.

clone_size: -
v_call: TRBV28
d_call: -
j_call: TRBJ2-5
cdr3_aa: CARSWGRETQYF
cdr3_nt: TGTGCCAGAAGTTGGGGGCGGGAGACCCAGTACTTC

clone_size: -
v_call: TRBV10-2
d_call: -
j_call: TRBJ2-7
cdr3_aa: CASIEPVAISYEQYF
cdr3_nt: TGCGCTAGCATAGAACCAGTGGCCATCTCCTACGAGCAGTACTTC

clone_size: -
v_call: TRBV6-2/TRBV6-3
d_call: TRBD2
j_call: TRBJ2-7
cdr3_aa: CASRPSGRVDEQYF
cdr3_nt: TGTGCCAGCAGGCCGAGCGGGAGAGTAGACGAGCAGTACTTC

clone_size: -
v_call: TRBV4-2
d_call: -
j_call: TRBJ1-1
cdr3_aa: CASNQVPTGGTEAFF
cdr3_nt: TGTGCCAGCAACCAAGTTCCGACCGGAGGAACCGAAGCTTTCTTT

clone_size: -
v_call: TRBV19
d_call: -
j_call: TRBJ2-2
cdr3_aa: CANSTILRRGELFF
cdr3_nt: TGTGCCAATAGTACGATCTTGCGACGCGGGGAGCTGTTTTTT

clone_size: -
v_call: TRBV12-3/TRBV12-4
d_call: -
j_call: TRBJ1-1
cdr3_aa: CASNQAGRGTEAFF
cdr3_nt: TGTGCCAGCAATCAGGCAGGGAGGGGCACTGAAGCTTTCTTT

clone_size: -
v_call: TRBV13
d_call: -
j_call: TRBJ2-7
cdr3_aa: CANSLVHPQGIGYEQYF
cdr3_nt: TGTGCCAACAGCTTAGTCCATCCACAAGGCATTGGGTACGAGCAGTACTTC

clone_size: once
v_call: TRBV28
d_call: TRBD2
j_call: TRBJ2-3
cdr3_aa: CASSSSSWTSGTLGDTQYF
cdr3_nt: TGTGCCAGCAGTTCGTCATCTTGGACTAGCGGGACTCTTGGAGATACGCAGTATTTT

clone_size: -
v_call: TRBV4-3
d_call: -
j_call: TRBJ2-7
cdr3_aa: CASSQDLPYEQHF
cdr3_nt: TGCGCCAGCAGCCAAGATCTGCCCTACGAGCAGCACTTC

clone_size: -
v_call: TRBV7-9
d_call: -
j_call: TRBJ1-1
cdr3_aa: CAGSLDIHARPEAFF
cdr3_nt: TGTGCCGGCAGCTTAGATATCCATGCCCGCCCTGAAGCTTTCTTT

clone_size: -
v_call: TRBV11-2
d_call: -
j_call: TRBJ2-1
cdr3_aa: CASSFDGSKFNEQFF
cdr3_nt: TGTGCCAGCAGCTTCGATGGGAGCAAATTCAATGAGCAGTTCTTC

clone_size: -
v_call: TRBV11-2
d_call: -
j_call: TRBJ2-1
cdr3_aa: CDSSLDSREDNEQFF
cdr3_nt: TGTGACAGCAGCTTAGATAGCAGGGAGGACAATGAGCAGTTTTTC

clone_size: -
v_call: TRBV5-4
d_call: -
j_call: TRBJ2-5
cdr3_aa: CASSSLVAQETQYF
cdr3_nt: TGTGCCAGCAGCTCGCTGGTGGCCCAAGAGACCCAGTACTTC

clone_size: -
v_call: TRBV6-1
d_call: -
j_call: TRBJ2-4
cdr3_aa: CASSEFTGPPKNIQYF
cdr3_nt: TGTGCCAGCAGTGAATTTACCGGGCCCCCCAAAAACATTCAGTACTTC

clone_size: many
v_call: TRBV4-1
d_call: TRBD2
j_call: TRBJ2-1
cdr3_aa: CASSQDRTSYNEQFF
cdr3_nt: TGCGCCAGCAGCCAAGATAGGACTAGCTACAATGAGCAGTTCTTC